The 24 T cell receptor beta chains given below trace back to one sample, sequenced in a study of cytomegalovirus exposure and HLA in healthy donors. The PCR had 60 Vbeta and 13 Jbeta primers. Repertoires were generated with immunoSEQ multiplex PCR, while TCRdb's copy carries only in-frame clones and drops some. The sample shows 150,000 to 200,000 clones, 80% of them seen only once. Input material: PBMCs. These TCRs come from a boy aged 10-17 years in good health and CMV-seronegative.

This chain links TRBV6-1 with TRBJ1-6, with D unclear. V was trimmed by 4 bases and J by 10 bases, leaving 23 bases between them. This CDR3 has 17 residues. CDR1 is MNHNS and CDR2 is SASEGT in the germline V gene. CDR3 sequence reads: CASSAQRAHKTTSPLHF. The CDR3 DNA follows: TGTGCCAGCAGTGCCCAGAGGGCCCACAAGACTACGTCACCCCTCCACTTT.

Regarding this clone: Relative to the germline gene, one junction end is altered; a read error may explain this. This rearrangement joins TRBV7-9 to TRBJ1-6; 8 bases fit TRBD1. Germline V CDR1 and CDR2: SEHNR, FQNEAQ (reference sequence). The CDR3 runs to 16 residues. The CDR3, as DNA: TGTTCCAGCAGCAGCGACCCGGGACAGGTTAATTCACCCCTCCACTTT. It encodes CSSSSDPGQVNSPLHF.

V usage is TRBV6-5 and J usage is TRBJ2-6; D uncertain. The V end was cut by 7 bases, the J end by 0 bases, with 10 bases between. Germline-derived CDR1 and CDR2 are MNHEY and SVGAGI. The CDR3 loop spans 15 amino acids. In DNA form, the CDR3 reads TGTGCCAGCACCTCGAGGAGCTCTGGGGCCAACGTCCTGACTTTC. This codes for CASTSRSSGANVLTF.

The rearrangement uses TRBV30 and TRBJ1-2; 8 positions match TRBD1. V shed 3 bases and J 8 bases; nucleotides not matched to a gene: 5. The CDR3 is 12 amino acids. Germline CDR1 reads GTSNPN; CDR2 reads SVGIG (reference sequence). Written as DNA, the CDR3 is TGTGCCTGGAGCGAGACAGGGGCCGGCTACACCTTC. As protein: CAWSETGAGYTF.

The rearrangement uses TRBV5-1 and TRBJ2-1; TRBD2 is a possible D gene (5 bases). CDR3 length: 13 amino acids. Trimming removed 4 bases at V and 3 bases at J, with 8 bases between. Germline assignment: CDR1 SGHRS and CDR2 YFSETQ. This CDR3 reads CASSPRGYNEQFF. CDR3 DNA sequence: TGCGCCAGCAGCCCCCGGGGCTACAATGAGCAGTTCTTC.

The CDR3 bases are TGTGCCAGCAGCTTGGACAGGGTGGGGGGCTCTGGGGCCAACGTCCTGACTTTC. This sequence encodes CASSLDRVGGSGANVLTF. The rearrangement joins TRBV7-3 to TRBJ2-6; 8 bases are a match to TRBD1. CDR1 and CDR2 (germline): SGHTA, FQGTGA. This CDR3 has 18 amino acids. The V segment lost 3 bases and the J segment 0 bases; nucleotides outside the gene matches: 7.

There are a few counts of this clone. The CDR3: CAWSVGRHLMNTEAFF. The DNA for the CDR3 is TGTGCCTGGAGTGTAGGCAGACACCTGATGAACACTGAAGCTTTCTTT. The J gene is TRBJ1-1, the V gene TRBV30; no reliable D call. The CDR3 has 16 amino acids. From germline, CDR1 is GTSNPN and CDR2 SVGIG (reference sequence). Trimming took 0 bases from V and 0 from J, leaving 14 bases between them.

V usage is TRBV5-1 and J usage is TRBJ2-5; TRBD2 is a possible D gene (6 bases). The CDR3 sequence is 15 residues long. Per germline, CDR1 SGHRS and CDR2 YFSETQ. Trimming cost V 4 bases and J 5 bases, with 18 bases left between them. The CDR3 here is CASSTGLGKLETQYF. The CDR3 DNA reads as TGCGCCAGCAGCACGGGACTGGGGAAACTGGAGACCCAGTACTTC.

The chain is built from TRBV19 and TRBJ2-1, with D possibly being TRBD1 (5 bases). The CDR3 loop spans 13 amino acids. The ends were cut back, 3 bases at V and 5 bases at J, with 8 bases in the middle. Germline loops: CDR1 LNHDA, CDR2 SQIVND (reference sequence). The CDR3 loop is CASSMWGHNEQFF. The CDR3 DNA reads TGTGCCAGTAGTATGTGGGGCCACAATGAGCAGTTCTTC.

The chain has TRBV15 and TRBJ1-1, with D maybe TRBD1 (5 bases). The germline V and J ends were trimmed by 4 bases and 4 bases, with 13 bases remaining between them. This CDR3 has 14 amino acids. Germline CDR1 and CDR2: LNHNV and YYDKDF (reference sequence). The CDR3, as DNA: TGTGCCACCAGCATTCCCAGGGAAACCACTGAAGCTTTCTTT. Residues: CATSIPRETTEAFF.

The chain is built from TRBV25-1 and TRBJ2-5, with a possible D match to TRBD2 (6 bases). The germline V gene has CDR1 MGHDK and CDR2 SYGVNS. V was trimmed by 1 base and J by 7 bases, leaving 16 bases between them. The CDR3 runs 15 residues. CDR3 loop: CASSELGTLDGTQYF. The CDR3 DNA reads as TGTGCCAGCAGTGAATTAGGGACTCTGGACGGGACCCAGTACTTC.

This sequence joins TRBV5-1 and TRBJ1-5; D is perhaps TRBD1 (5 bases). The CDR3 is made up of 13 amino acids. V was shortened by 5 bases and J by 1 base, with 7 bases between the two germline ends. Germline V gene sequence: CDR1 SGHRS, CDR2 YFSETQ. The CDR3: CASRTGSNQPQHF. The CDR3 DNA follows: TGCGCCAGCAGAACAGGAAGCAATCAGCCCCAGCATTTT.

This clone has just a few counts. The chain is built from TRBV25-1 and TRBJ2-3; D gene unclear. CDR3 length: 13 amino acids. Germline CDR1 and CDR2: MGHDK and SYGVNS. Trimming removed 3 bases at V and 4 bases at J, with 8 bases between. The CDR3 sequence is CASSDGIPDTQYF. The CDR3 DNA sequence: TGTGCCAGCAGTGACGGTATTCCAGATACGCAGTATTTT. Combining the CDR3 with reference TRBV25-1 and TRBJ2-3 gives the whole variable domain EADIYQTPRYLVIGTGKKITLECSQTMGHDKMYWYQQDPGMELHLIHYSYGVNSTEKGDLSSESTVSRIRTEHFPLTLESARPSHTSQYLCASSDGIPDTQYFGPGTRLTVL.

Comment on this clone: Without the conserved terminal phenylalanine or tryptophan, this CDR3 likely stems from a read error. CDR3 amino acids: CASSLSGGGALGYTL. The CDR3 coding sequence is TGTGCCAGCAGTTTATCAGGCGGAGGAGCGCTTGGCTACACCCTC. The J gene is TRBJ1-2, the V gene TRBV27; D remains ambiguous. In germline, CDR1 is MNHEY, CDR2 SMNVEV (reference sequence). The V and J ends lost 0 bases and 7 bases respectively, with 15 bases between them. The CDR3 runs 15 residues.

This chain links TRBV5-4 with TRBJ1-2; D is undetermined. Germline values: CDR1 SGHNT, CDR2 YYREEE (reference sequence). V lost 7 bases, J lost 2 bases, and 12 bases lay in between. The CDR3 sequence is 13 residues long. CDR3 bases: TGTGCCAGCGGAGAAGCCATGAACTATGGCTACACCTTC. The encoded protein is CASGEAMNYGYTF.

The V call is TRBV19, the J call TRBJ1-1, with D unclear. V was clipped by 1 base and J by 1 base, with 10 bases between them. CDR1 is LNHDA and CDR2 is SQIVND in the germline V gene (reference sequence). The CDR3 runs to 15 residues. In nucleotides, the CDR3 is TGTGCCAGTAGTATAGGAGGGTGGGGGAACACTGAAGCTTTCTTT. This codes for CASSIGGWGNTEAFF. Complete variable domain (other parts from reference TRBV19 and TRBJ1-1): DGGITQSPKYLFRKEGQNVTLSCEQNLNHDAMYWYRQDPGQGLRLIYYSQIVNDFQKGDIAEGYSVSREKKESFPLTVTSAQKNPTAFYLCASSIGGWGNTEAFFGQGTRLTVV.

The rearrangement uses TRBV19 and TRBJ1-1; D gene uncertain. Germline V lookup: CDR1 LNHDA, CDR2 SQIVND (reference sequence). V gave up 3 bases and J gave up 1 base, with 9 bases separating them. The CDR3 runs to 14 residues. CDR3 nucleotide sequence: TGTGCCAGTAGTATCTCCCCGGGGAACACTGAAGCTTTCTTT. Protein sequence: CASSISPGNTEAFF.

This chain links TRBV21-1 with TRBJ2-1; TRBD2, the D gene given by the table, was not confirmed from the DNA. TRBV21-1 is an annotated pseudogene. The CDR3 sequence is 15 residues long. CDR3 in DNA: TGTGCCAGCCCCCTTTGCAGCGGGGGTTACAATGAGCAGTTCTTC. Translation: CASPLCSGGYNEQFF.

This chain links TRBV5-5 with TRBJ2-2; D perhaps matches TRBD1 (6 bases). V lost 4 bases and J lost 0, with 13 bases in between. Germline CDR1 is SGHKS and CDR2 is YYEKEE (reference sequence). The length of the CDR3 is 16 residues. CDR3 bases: TGTGCCAGCAGCGATTACAGGGTATCGAACACCGGGGAGCTGTTTTTT. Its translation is CASSDYRVSNTGELFF. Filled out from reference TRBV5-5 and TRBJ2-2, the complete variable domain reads DAGVTQSPTHLIKTRGQQVTLRCSPISGHKSVSWYQQVLGQGPQFIFQYYEKEERGRGNFPDRFSARQFPNYSSELNVNALLLGDSALYLCASSDYRVSNTGELFFGEGSRLTVL.

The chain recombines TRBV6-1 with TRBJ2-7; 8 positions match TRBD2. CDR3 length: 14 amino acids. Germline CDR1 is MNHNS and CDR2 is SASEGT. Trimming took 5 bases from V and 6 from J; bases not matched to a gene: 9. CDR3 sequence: CASSFAGTRGEQYF. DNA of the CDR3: TGTGCCAGCAGTTTCGCCGGGACTAGAGGCGAGCAGTACTTC.

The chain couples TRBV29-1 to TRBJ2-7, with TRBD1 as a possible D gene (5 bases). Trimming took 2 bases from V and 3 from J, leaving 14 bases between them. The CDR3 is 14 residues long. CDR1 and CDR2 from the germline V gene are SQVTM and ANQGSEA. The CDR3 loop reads CSVEIDTGDYEQYF. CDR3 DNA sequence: TGCAGCGTTGAAATTGACACAGGAGACTACGAGCAGTACTTC.

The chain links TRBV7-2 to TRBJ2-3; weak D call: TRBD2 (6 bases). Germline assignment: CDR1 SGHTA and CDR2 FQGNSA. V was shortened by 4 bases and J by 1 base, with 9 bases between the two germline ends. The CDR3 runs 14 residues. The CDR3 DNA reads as TGTGCCAGCAGCTCGGGACTCGGCACAGATACGCAGTATTTT. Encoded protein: CASSSGLGTDTQYF.

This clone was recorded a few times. The CDR3 here is CASSLYSGGNYGYTF. CDR3 nucleotides: TGCGCCAGCAGCCTTTACTCCGGGGGGAACTATGGCTACACCTTC. The V and J genes are TRBV4-1 and TRBJ1-2; weak D call: TRBD1 (5 bases). V was cut by 4 bases and J by 2 bases, with 14 bases left in between. The CDR3 is 15 residues long. Germline CDR1 is MGHRA and CDR2 is YSYEKL.

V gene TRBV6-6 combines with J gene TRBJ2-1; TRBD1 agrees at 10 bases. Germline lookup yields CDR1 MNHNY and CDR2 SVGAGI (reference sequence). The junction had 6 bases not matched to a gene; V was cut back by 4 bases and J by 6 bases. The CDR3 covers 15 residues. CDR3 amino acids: CASSSADRGVNEQFF. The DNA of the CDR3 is TGTGCCAGCAGTTCCGCGGACAGGGGGGTCAATGAGCAGTTCTTC.